The clone carrying this T cell receptor beta chain came up a few times. This specimen comes from a study of blood T cell repertoires in COVID-19. Study at large: Acute and convalescent COVID-19 specimens originated in the United States, Italy and Spain. The analysed material was cDNA or gDNA that came from T cells, B-cell-depleted T cells, or PBMCs.

V was clipped by 1 base and J by 6 bases; unmatched bases: 8. The length of the CDR3 is 16 residues. In germline, CDR1 is MNHNS, CDR2 SASEGT. In the source study's methods: Amplification of reference gene primers provided the estimated nucleated cell counts. Assay: immunoSEQ multiplex PCR; the TCRdb copy retains only in-frame clones and omits some. V and J calls and clone size are given by that table; D and trimming were obtained from the DNA. The sample lists approximately 260,000 clones, approximately 80% occurring once. The rearrangement joins TRBV6-1 to TRBJ2-3; 9 nucleotides align to TRBD2. The clonotype was recovered from a woman aged 35 to 49 with active or convalescent COVID-19. Material for sequencing was peripheral blood. CDR3 sequence: CASSEVRLAGWDTQYF. CDR3 bases: TGTGCCAGCAGTGAAGTTCGCCTAGCGGGGTGGGATACGCAGTATTTT.